This record looks at one T cell receptor (beta chain) sequence and its context. Which antigen it targets is not known. No base quality information exists; no much larger clone differs at one position. TCRbeta CDR3 regions were amplified from genomic DNA by means of the immunoSEQ Assay, a bias-controlled multiplex PCR. The authors processed their data as follows. Within the assay, amplification of reference gene primers was used to estimate how many nucleated cells each sample contained. To quantify the absolute abundance of each unique TCRbeta CDR3 rearrangement, sequence reads were collapsed and filtered. For each sample, productive Simpson clonality was calculated as the square root of Simpson's diversity index across productive rearrangements. TCRdb retrieved this table from immuneACCESS and kept in-frame rearrangements only. Not all clones are present; in checked studies, unresolved V genes account for under half, and no reason is known for the remainder. From that table come the V and J calls and clone size; the DNA was used to work out D and trimming. In this sample the table shows 230,000 or so clones, roughly 88% of which occur a single time. 2% to 3% of the sample is held by the ten biggest clonotypes.

In the prospective study, participants were roughly 18 to 95 years old, resided in around 25 geographic areas of the United States, and were enrolled through a virtual design. In the prospective study, cohorts were assigned on the basis of participant-reported clinical history obtained from a screening survey and a study questionnaire. Mobile phlebotomists in the prospective study collected whole blood, serum and a nasopharyngeal or oropharyngeal swab from every participant. Participants in the prospective study had the option to provide additional blood draws and questionnaires over an approximately 2-month period. Prospective study blood samples were shipped either frozen or at room temperature before DNA extraction. The record originates from a study of blood T cell repertoires in COVID-19 (dated by TCRdb to the early 2020s). Notes on the research overall: The collaborator samples originated in the United States, Italy and Spain and spanned the acute and convalescent phases of COVID-19. The prospective study material was composed of cDNA or gDNA derived from T cells, B-cell-depleted T cells, or PBMCs. Subjects who had been exposed to COVID-19, were actively infected with it, or had recovered from it provided the deeply sampled blood TCRbeta repertoires that made up the dataset. The repertoires were made available in a free public database intended to serve as a resource for research on the immune response to SARS-CoV-2. The samples were drawn from two sources: the first 160 participants of the ongoing ImmuneRACE study, and 1,254 subjects contributed by 6 global collaborators. Nearly every sample came with metadata listing a de-identified subject ID, COVID-19 status, age in years and sex. Where HLA class I and class II types were available, the types were taken from metadata supplied by the sample provider, not from assay-based typing. Study-level results and caveats: Clinical and demographic metadata were provided uncurated, with the amount varying by source and participant.

From the cysteine through the phenylalanine, the CDR3 covers 11 amino acids. The kept DNA is CDR3 alone, 33 bases in frame from the first base. V was cut back by 7 bases and J by 11 bases, leaving a gap of 14 bases between them. Sequences MNHEY (CDR1) and SMNVEV (CDR2) are obtained from the germline V gene (reference sequence). Sequencing was done on a sample of PBMCs or T cells enriched from blood (not recorded which). The sequence came from a woman between 40 and 55 years old with acute COVID-19. The V and J segments used are TRBV27 and TRBJ1-1; no D gene can be assigned with confidence. The bases are TGTGCCAGCAATTCCGGAGTAAGGGCTTTCTTT. This sequence encodes CASNSGVRAFF.